Each of the 2 T cell receptor beta chains below was sequenced from the same sample in a study of Graves' ophthalmopathy and Graves' hyperthyroidism. Using RNA transcripts, the TCR beta CDR3 regions were amplified. Second-round multiplex PCR came after first-round RT-PCR with HTBI primers. TCRdb itself ran the multiplex PCR reads through MiXCR, one entry per CDR3 protein. The table has around 1,200,000 distinct CDR3 sequences, about 35% seen once. The sequenced sample consisted of peripheral blood or thyroid tissue (not recorded which). The source of these receptors is an adult man with Graves' hyperthyroidism.

This clonotype was picked up many times. The chain joins TRBV4-3 to TRBJ1-6; unclear D gene. The CDR3 loop spans 15 amino acids. V lost 0 bases, J lost 6 bases, and 9 bases lay in between. The V gene's germline CDR1 is LGHNA and CDR2 YSLEER. The CDR3 DNA sequence: TGCGCCAGCAGCCAAGAGGGGATTGGTAATTCACCCCTCCACTTT. It translates to CASSQEGIGNSPLHF.

Notes on this clonotype: A read error may explain this, as a much larger clone is one base away. As the CDR3 is not closed by the conserved phenylalanine or tryptophan, this likely results from a read error. V is TRBV7-9 and J is TRBJ2-7; TRBD1 matches at 7 bases. This CDR3 comprises 15 residues. The V gene's germline CDR1 is SEHNR and CDR2 FQNEAQ (reference sequence). The V and J ends lost 6 bases and 3 bases, in that order; junction bases with no gene match: 11. The CDR3 reads CASRDERTGFYEQYL. CDR3 DNA: TGTGCCAGCAGGGATGAAAGGACAGGATTCTACGAGCAGTACCTC.